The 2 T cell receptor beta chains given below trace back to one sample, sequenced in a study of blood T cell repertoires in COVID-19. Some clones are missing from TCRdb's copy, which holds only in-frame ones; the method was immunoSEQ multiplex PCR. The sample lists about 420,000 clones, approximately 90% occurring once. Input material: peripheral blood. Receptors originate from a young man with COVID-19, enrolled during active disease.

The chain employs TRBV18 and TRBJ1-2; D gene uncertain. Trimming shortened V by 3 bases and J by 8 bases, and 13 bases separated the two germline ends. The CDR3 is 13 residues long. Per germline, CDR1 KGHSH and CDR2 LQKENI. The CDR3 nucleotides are TGTGCCAGCTCACCGAGACAAGTACAAGGCTACACCTTC. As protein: CASSPRQVQGYTF.

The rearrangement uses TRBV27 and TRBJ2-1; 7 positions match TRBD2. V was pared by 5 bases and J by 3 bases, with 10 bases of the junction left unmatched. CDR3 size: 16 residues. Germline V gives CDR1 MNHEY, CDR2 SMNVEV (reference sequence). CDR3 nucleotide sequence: TGTGCCAGCAGTCGGGGACTAACCCTTCTCTACAATGAGCAGTTCTTC. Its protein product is CASSRGLTLLYNEQFF.